This T cell receptor (beta chain) was sequenced in a study of spatial heterogeneity in lung cancer. For the study at large: For tumor regions, TCR transcript counts showed a strong correlation with a T cell module score derived from matched bulk RNA-seq.

Only a few counts were recorded for this clonotype. The antigen is not known. One entry per CDR3 protein, called by TCRdb with MiXCR from the 5' RACE reads. Of 12,000 to 15,000 distinct CDR3 sequences in the sample, under 7.5% are singletons; the top ten hold over 8%. Regarding time point: sample taken at primary tumor resection. CDR1 and CDR2 (germline): SGHDT, YYEEEE. The CDR3 is made up of 12 amino acids. V lost 4 bases and J lost 8, with 12 bases in between. Study results and limitations: Mutation tallies in tumors tracked expanded intratumoral alpha and beta TCR counts.

The origin of this receptor is a male donor with early-stage non-small cell lung cancer. The source was lung tumor tissue, collected at surgery. V and J are TRBV5-6 and TRBJ1-2, with D perhaps matching TRBD1 (6 bases). The CDR3 here is CASSPRDTGYTF. Written as DNA, the CDR3 is TGTGCCAGCAGCCCCCGGGACACCGGCTACACCTTC. The whole variable domain, remainder taken from reference TRBV5-6 and TRBJ1-2, is DAGVTQSPTHLIKTRGQQVTLRCSPKSGHDTVSWYQQALGQGPQFIFQYYEEEERQRGNFPDRFSGHQFPNYSSELNVNALLLGDSALYLCASSPRDTGYTFGSGTRLTVV.